This T cell receptor (beta chain) was profiled in a study of T cell responses to AZD1222 COVID-19 vaccine. Points from the study as a whole: Among vaccine-associated CD4 TCRs, coverage spanned spike, with dominance at 160-218 and 743-854. Only five to seven AZD1222 recipients were seropositive at baseline. Donors were mostly white British, more females; clonal diversity possibly underestimated. Sampling captured repertoires only after the peak T cell response.

The CDR3 length is 15 residues. V gave up 3 bases and J gave up 0 bases, with 12 bases separating them. Germline V gene lookup returns CDR1 KGHSH and CDR2 LQKENI. This clone was counted once. What it recognizes is unknown. Profiling relied on immunoSEQ multiplex PCR, and the TCRdb table lists in-frame clones only, not all of them. The sample records 140,000 to 150,000 clones, 93% being singletons. The chain combines TRBV18 with TRBJ2-7, with D possibly TRBD2 on 6 matching bases. Specimen: peripheral blood, collected after recovery from COVID-19. The clonotype was recovered from an adult who had recovered from COVID-19. The CDR3 DNA reads TGTGCCAGCTCACCGATTAGCGGAAGCTCCTACGAGCAGTACTTC. Protein: CASSPISGSSYEQYF.